The 4 T cell receptor beta chains in this list originate from one sample, sequenced in a study of T cell responses to AZD1222 COVID-19 vaccine. Using immunoSEQ multiplex PCR, the repertoire was profiled, and TCRdb retains in-frame clones only, with some absent. The sample shows about 140,000 clones, 80% to 90% of them seen only once. The sample in question was peripheral blood, obtained on day 0 of AZD1222 vaccination. These receptors were obtained from an adult in good health.

This clone was found once. The chain has TRBV7-6 and TRBJ2-4; perhaps TRBD2 as D (6 bases). V shed 5 bases and J shed 9 bases, with 17 bases lying between them. From germline, CDR1 is SGHVS and CDR2 FNYEAQ. The CDR3 runs 14 residues. The CDR3 reads CASSAPGAGGIQYF. CDR3 nucleotides: TGTGCCAGCAGCGCCCCCGGGGCCGGGGGCATTCAGTACTTC.

This chain uses TRBV7-8 with TRBJ1-2, with D unresolved. The CDR3 loop spans 14 amino acids. Germline V lookup: CDR1 SGHVS, CDR2 FQNEAQ. The V end lost 5 bases, the J end lost 4 bases, and 14 bases lay between the germline ends. CDR3 in amino acids: CASSGQVGSYGYTF. CDR3 coding DNA: TGTGCCAGCAGCGGCCAGGTGGGGAGCTATGGCTACACCTTC.

V is TRBV20-1 and J is TRBJ2-5; the D is unclear. The CDR3 contains 12 residues. Trimming took off 4 bases at V and 4 bases at J, with 10 bases between the two ends. The germline gives CDR1 DFQATT, CDR2 SNEGSKA (reference sequence). For the CDR3, the DNA is TGCAGTGCTACTGATGGGATAGAGACCCAGTACTTC. Translating it yields CSATDGIETQYF.

The chain carries TRBV19 and TRBJ2-3; 12 bases agree with TRBD2. The CDR3 has 18 residues. J was trimmed by 1 base and V by 7 bases; bases with no gene match: 12. Germline CDR1 reads LNHDA; CDR2 reads SQIVND (reference sequence). The CDR3 region has the DNA TGTGCCAGTAAGCGCCATACGGCTAGCGGGAGGGGCACAGATACGCAGTATTTT. Its protein product is CASKRHTASGRGTDTQYF.